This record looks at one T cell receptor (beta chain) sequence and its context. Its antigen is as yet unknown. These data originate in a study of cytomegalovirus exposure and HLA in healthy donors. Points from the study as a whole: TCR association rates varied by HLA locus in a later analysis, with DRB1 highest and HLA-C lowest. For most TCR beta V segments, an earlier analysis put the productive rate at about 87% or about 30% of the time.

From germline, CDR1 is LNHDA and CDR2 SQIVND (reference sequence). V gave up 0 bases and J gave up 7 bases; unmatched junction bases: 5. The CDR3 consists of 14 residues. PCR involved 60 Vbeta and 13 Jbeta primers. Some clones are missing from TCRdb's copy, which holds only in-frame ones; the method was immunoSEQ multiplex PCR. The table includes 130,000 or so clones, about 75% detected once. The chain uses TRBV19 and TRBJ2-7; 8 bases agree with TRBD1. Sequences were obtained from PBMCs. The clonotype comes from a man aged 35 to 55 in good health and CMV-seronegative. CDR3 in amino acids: CASSIDRGQGEQYF. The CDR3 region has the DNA TGTGCCAGTAGTATAGATCGAGGACAGGGAGAGCAGTACTTC.